The 7 T cell receptor beta chains reported below all come from one sample, sequenced in a study of blood T cell repertoires in COVID-19. Data came from immunoSEQ multiplex PCR; TCRdb stores just in-frame clones and leaves some out. The table has roughly 150,000 clones, approximately 90% seen once. Sample: peripheral blood. All receptors come from a man aged 60 to 69 with active or convalescent COVID-19.

The gene calls are TRBV2 and TRBJ1-3; 10 nucleotides line up with TRBD1. V was clipped by 8 bases and J by 0 bases; unmatched bases: 7. The V gene's germline CDR1 is SNHLY and CDR2 FYNNEI. The CDR3 spans 16 residues. The CDR3 is CASVRQGAFSGNTIYF. The CDR3 DNA reads TGTGCCAGCGTCAGACAGGGGGCGTTCTCTGGAAACACCATATATTTT.

The genes are TRBV5-1 and TRBJ2-7; the match to TRBD1 covers 9 bases. This CDR3 comprises 13 residues. Germline V CDR1 and CDR2: SGHRS, YFSETQ. Trimming took 6 bases from V and 5 from J; bases not matched to a gene: 6. The CDR3 protein is CASKGQGIHEQYF. The CDR3 nucleotides are TGCGCCAGCAAGGGACAGGGTATCCACGAGCAGTACTTC.

The chain uses TRBV3-1 (or the pseudogene TRBV3-2) and TRBJ2-3; the match to TRBD2 covers 9 bases. CDR1 is LGHDT and CDR2 is YNNKEL in the germline V gene (reference sequence). CDR3 length: 19 residues. The V gene end was trimmed by 0 bases and the J gene end by 5 bases; junction bases not matched to a gene: 15. CDR3 nucleotides: TGTGCCAGCAGCCAAGATCTTTCCGTAGGCGGGGGGGCAAAAGATACGCAGTATTTT. It is translated as CASSQDLSVGGGAKDTQYF.

The chain couples TRBV24-1 to TRBJ2-5, with TRBD1 matching 8 bases. The germline V gene encodes CDR1 KGHDR and CDR2 SFDVKD. This CDR3 spans 14 amino acids. Trimming took 6 bases from V and 5 from J; bases not matched to a gene: 7. CDR3 bases: TGTGCCACCAGTAAAGGACAGGGTGTTGAGACCCAGTACTTC. Amino acids: CATSKGQGVETQYF.

This clone was recorded once. This chain connects TRBV5-1 to TRBJ1-1; no firm D call. V lost 2 bases, J lost 1 base, and 12 bases lay in between. Germline CDR1 and CDR2: SGHRS and YFSETQ. The CDR3 runs 15 residues. CDR3 protein: CASSLSGRGNTEAFF. The CDR3 bases are TGCGCCAGCAGCTTATCTGGGCGGGGGAACACTGAAGCTTTCTTT.

The rearrangement joins TRBV15 to TRBJ1-4; D uncertain. CDR1 LNHNV and CDR2 YYDKDF come from the germline V gene (reference sequence). The CDR3 runs to 13 residues. V gave up 5 bases and J gave up 7 bases, with 11 bases separating them. This CDR3 is CATSFQTGEKLFF. The CDR3 nucleotides read TGTGCCACCAGCTTCCAGACTGGTGAAAAACTGTTTTTT. Combining the CDR3 with reference TRBV15 and TRBJ1-4 gives the whole variable domain DAMVIQNPRYQVTQFGKPVTLSCSQTLNHNVMYWYQQKSSQAPKLLFHYYDKDFNNEADTPDNFQSRRPNTSFCFLDIRSPGLGDTAMYLCATSFQTGEKLFFGSGTQLSVL.

The chain links TRBV5-1 to TRBJ2-5; 8 bases agree with TRBD2. Trimming cost V 1 base and J 6 bases; bases outside gene matches: 5. Germline loops: CDR1 SGHRS, CDR2 YFSETQ. The CDR3 has 14 amino acids. CDR3 loop: CASSLTLAGKTQYF. The CDR3 DNA reads as TGCGCCAGCAGCTTGACGTTAGCGGGGAAGACCCAGTACTTC.